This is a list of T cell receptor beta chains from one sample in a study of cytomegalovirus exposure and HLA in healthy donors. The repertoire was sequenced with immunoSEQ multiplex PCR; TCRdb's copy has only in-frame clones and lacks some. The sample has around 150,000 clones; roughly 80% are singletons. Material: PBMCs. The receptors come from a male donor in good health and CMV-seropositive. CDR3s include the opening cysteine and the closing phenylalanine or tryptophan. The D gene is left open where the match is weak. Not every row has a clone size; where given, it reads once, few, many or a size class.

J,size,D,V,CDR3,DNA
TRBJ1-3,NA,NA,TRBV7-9,CASGQGLGTIYF,TGTGCCAGCGGCCAGGGCCTAGGCACCATATATTTT
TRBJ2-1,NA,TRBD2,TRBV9,CASSSSLASGSNEQFF,TGTGCCAGCAGCTCCAGTCTGGCTAGCGGGAGCAATGAGCAGTTCTTC
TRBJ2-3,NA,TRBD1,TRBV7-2,CASSHRGTDTQYF,TGTGCCAGCAGCCACAGGGGGACAGATACGCAGTATTTT
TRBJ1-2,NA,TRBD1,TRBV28,CASSAWEEGAYGYTF,TGTGCCAGCAGTGCTTGGGAAGAGGGGGCTTATGGCTACACCTTC
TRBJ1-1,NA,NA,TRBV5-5,CASSARRGFTEAFF,TGTGCCAGCAGCGCGCGCAGGGGTTTCACTGAAGCTTTCTTT
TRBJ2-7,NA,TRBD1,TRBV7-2,CASSSRTGSLEQYF,TGTGCCAGCAGCTCCCGGACAGGGTCCCTCGAGCAGTACTTC
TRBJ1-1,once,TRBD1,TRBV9,CASSGHDRVTEAFF,TGTGCCAGCAGCGGGCATGACAGGGTCACTGAAGCTTTCTTT
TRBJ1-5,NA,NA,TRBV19,CASSSGLNSNQPQHF,TGTGCCAGTAGTTCGGGACTGAATAGCAATCAGCCCCAGCATTTT
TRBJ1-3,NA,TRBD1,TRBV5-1,CASTHGTGGGNTIYF,TGCGCCAGCACCCACGGGACAGGGGGCGGAAACACCATATATTTT
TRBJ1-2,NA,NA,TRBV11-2,CASSLRISGYTF,TGTGCCAGCAGCTTGCGCATTAGCGGCTACACCTTC
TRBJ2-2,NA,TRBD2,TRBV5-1,CASSVTSGGVTGELFF,TGCGCCAGCAGCGTGACTAGCGGGGGAGTCACCGGGGAGCTGTTTTTT
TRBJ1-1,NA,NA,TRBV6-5,CASRSTLNTEAFF,TGTGCGTCGAGGTCGACTTTGAACACTGAAGCTTTCTTT
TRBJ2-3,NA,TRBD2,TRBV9,CASSVVSGRSGWTDTQYF,TGTGCCAGCAGCGTAGTTAGCGGGAGATCAGGATGGACAGATACGCAGTATTTT
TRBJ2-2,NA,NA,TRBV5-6,CASSFPQGTYTGELFF,TGTGCCAGCAGCTTCCCACAGGGTACCTACACCGGGGAGCTGTTTTTT
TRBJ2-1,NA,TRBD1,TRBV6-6,CASSVQGYNEQFF,TGTGCCAGCAGTGTACAGGGGTACAATGAGCAGTTCTTC
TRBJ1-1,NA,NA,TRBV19,CASSIRGQNTEAFF,TGTGCCAGTAGTATTCGAGGCCAGAACACTGAAGCTTTCTTT
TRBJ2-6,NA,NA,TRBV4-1,CASSQGVQGRISNGLTF,TGCGCCAGCAGCCAAGGGGTACAGGGGAGGATTAGCAACGGCCTGACTTTC
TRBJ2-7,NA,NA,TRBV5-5,CASSLGVRDWVEQYF,TGTGCCAGCAGCTTGGGCGTAAGGGACTGGGTGGAGCAGTACTTC
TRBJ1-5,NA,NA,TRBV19,CASSIISGAGNQPQHF,TGTGCCAGTAGTATCATATCAGGGGCTGGCAATCAGCCCCAGCATTTT
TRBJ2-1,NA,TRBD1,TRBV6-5,CASKIGQGAVHEQFF,TGTGCCAGCAAGATTGGACAGGGGGCGGTGCATGAGCAGTTCTTC
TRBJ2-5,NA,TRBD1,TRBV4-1,CASSQGQGAVETQYF,TGCGCCAGCAGCCAAGGACAGGGGGCCGTAGAGACCCAGTACTTC
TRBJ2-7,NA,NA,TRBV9,CASSGRHRQGLHEQYF,TGTGCCAGCAGCGGTAGGCATCGACAGGGACTCCACGAGCAGTACTTC
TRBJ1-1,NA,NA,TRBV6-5,CASTRLTEAFF,TGTGCCAGCACCCGACTCACTGAAGCTTTCTTT
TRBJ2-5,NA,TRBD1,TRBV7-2,CASSFPDRGYQETQYF,TGTGCCAGCAGCTTTCCGGACAGGGGGTACCAAGAGACCCAGTACTTC
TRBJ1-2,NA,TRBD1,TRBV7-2,CASSRGQGNTGYTF,TGTGCCAGCAGCCGGGGACAGGGGAATACTGGCTACACCTTC
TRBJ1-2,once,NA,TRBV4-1,CASSQERAGNYGYTF,TGCGCCAGCAGCCAAGAGAGGGCGGGGAACTATGGCTACACCTTC
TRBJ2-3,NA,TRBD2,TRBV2,CASNPLAGLTDTQYF,TGTGCCAGCAATCCATTAGCGGGCCTCACAGATACGCAGTATTTT